The following is a T cell receptor (beta chain) sequence with its context. What it binds is not known. Prepared libraries of TCR beta cDNA carried unique molecular identifiers. T cells numbering roughly 0.95 to 10 million yielded 500,000 to 550,000 cDNA molecules. TCRdb independently ran MiXCR on the PCR reads; one entry per CDR3 protein. The sample lists about 680,000 distinct CDR3 sequences; 55% to 70% were seen once. This CDR3 has 14 amino acids. CDR1 and CDR2 from the germline V gene are SGHRS and YFSETQ. The data were obtained in a study of post-analysis software for immune sequencing data. The overall study: Recorded subtypes: relapsing-remitting, secondary progressive, progressive-relapsing; some patients unannotated.

Study-wide findings and caveats: Compared with controls, patients showed significantly lower normalized Chao1 diversity. Comparison of patients with controls showed five or six TRBV segments more frequent in patients, TRBV5-6, TRBV5-1 and TRBV20-1 among them.

The TCR comes from a girl aged 2 to 9 with multiple sclerosis. The sample taken for sequencing was blood. The chain couples TRBV5-1 to TRBJ2-5, with 7 bases lining up with TRBD2. The closer fit of TRBJ2-7 to the DNA end suggests the J call may be wrong. The CDR3 region is CASSPQGGLGEQYF. CDR3 DNA sequence: TGCGCCAGCAGCCCGCAGGGAGGACTAGGCGAGCAGTACTTC.